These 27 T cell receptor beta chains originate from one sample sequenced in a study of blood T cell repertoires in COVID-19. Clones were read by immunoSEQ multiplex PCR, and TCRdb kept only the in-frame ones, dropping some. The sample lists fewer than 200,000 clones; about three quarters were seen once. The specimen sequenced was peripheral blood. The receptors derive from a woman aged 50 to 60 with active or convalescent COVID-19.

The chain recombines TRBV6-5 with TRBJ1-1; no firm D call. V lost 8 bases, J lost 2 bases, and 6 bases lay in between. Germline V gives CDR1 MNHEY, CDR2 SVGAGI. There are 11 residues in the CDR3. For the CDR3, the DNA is TGTGCCAGCCATTTCAACACTGAAGCTTTCTTT. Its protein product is CASHFNTEAFF.

For the CDR3, the DNA is TGTGCCAGCAGCCAAGCGGGGGGCTCCTACAATGAGCAGTTCTTC. Amino acids: CASSQAGGSYNEQFF. V usage is TRBV14 and J usage is TRBJ2-1; 7 nucleotides line up with TRBD2. Germline V gene lookup returns CDR1 SGHDN and CDR2 FVKESK. The junction had 0 bases not matched to a gene; V was cut back by 1 base and J by 0 bases. CDR3 length: 15 amino acids.

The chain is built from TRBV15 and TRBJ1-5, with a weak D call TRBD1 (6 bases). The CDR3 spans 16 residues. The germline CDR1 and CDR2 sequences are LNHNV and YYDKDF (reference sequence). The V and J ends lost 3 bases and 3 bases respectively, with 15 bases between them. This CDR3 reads CATSRNREGLNQPQHF. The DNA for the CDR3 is TGTGCCACCAGCAGGAACAGGGAGGGCCTCAATCAGCCCCAGCATTTT.

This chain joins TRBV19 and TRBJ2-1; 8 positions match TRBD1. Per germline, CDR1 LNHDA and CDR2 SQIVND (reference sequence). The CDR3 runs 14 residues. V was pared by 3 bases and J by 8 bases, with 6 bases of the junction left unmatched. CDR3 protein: CASSIPGGLHEQFF. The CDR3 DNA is TGTGCCAGTAGTATCCCAGGGGGCCTCCATGAGCAGTTCTTC.

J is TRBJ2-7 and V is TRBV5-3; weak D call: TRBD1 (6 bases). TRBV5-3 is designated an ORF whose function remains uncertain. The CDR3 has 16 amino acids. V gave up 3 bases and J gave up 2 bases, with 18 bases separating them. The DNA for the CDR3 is TGTGCCAGAAGCTCCACAGGGACGGTCCGTGCCTACGAGCAGTACTTC. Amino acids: CARSSTGTVRAYEQYF.

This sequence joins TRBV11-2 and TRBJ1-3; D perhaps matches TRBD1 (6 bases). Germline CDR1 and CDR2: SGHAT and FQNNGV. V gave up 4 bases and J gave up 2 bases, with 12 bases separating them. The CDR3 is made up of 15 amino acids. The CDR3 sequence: CASSSRGDTGNTIYF. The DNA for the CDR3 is TGTGCCAGCAGCTCCAGGGGAGATACTGGAAACACCATATATTTT.

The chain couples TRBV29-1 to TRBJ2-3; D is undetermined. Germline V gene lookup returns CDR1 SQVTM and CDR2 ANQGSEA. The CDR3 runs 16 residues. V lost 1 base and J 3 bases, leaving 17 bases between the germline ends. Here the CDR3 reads CSVEVPGGPRTDTQYF. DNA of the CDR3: TGCAGCGTTGAAGTTCCGGGTGGCCCCCGGACAGATACGCAGTATTTT.

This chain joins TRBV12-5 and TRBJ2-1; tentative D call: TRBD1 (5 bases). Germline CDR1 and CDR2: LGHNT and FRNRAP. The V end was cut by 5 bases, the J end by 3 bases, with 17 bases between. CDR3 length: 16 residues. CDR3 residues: CASGPWDGAFYNEQFF. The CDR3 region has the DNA TGTGCTAGTGGTCCCTGGGATGGGGCCTTCTACAATGAGCAGTTCTTC. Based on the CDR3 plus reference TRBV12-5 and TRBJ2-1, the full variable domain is DARVTQTPRHKVTEMGQEVTMRCQPILGHNTVFWYRQTMMQGLELLAYFRNRAPLDDSGMPKDRFSAEMPDATLATLKIQPSEPRDSAVYFCASGPWDGAFYNEQFFGPGTRLTVL.

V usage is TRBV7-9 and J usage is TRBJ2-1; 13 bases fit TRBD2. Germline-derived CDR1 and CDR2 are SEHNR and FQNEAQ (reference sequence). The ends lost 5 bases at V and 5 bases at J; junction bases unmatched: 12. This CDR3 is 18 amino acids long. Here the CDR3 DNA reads TGTGCCAGCAGCCCACCGCGGGGACTAGCGGGGTTAAACAATGAGCAGTTCTTC. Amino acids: CASSPPRGLAGLNNEQFF.

The CDR3 DNA reads TGCGCCAGCAGGGACAGCGTCTCTGGAAACACCATATATTTT. Its translation is CASRDSVSGNTIYF. The chain recombines TRBV5-1 with TRBJ1-3, with a weak D call TRBD1 (6 bases). Germline lookup yields CDR1 SGHRS and CDR2 YFSETQ. The CDR3 contains 14 residues. V was pared by 5 bases and J by 0 bases, with 9 bases between.

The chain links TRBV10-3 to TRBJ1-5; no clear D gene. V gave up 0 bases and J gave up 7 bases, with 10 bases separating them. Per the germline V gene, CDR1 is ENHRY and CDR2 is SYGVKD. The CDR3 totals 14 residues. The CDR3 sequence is CAISESMVEQPQHF. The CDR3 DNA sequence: TGTGCCATCAGTGAGTCCATGGTAGAACAGCCCCAGCATTTT.

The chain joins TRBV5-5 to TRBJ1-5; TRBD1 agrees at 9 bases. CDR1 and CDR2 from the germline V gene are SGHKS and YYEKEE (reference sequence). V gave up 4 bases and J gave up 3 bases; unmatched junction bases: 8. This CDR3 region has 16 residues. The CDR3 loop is CASSILTGGVNQPQHF. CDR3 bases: TGTGCCAGCAGCATACTGACAGGGGGGGTCAATCAGCCCCAGCATTTT. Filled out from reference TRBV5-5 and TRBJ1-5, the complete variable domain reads DAGVTQSPTHLIKTRGQQVTLRCSPISGHKSVSWYQQVLGQGPQFIFQYYEKEERGRGNFPDRFSARQFPNYSSELNVNALLLGDSALYLCASSILTGGVNQPQHFGDGTRLSIL.

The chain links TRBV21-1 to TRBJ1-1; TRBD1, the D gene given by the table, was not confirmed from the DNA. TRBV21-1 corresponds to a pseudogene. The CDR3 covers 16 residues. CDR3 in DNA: TGTGCCAGCAGCCTCAAAAAGTGGCTCATGAACACTGAAGCTTTCTTT. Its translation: CASSLKKWLMNTEAFF.

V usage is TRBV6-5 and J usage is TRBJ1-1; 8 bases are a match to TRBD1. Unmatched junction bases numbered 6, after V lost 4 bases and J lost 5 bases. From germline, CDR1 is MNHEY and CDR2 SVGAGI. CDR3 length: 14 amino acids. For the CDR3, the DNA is TGTGCCAGCAGTTTCGACAGGGGCGGGACTGAAGCTTTCTTT. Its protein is CASSFDRGGTEAFF.

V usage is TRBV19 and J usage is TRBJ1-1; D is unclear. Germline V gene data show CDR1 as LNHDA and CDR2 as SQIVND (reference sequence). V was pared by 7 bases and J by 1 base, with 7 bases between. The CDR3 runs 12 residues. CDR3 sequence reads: CASKDSNTEAFF. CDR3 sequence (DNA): TGTGCCAGTAAAGACTCGAACACTGAAGCTTTCTTT. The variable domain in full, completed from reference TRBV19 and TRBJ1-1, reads DGGITQSPKYLFRKEGQNVTLSCEQNLNHDAMYWYRQDPGQGLRLIYYSQIVNDFQKGDIAEGYSVSREKKESFPLTVTSAQKNPTAFYLCASKDSNTEAFFGQGTRLTVV.

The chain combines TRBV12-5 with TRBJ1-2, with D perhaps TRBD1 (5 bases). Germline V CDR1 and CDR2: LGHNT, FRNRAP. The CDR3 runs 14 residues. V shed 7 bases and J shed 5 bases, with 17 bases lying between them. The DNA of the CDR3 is TGTGCTAGTGCCCCGGACACCTGGTCGTATGGCTACACCTTC. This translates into CASAPDTWSYGYTF. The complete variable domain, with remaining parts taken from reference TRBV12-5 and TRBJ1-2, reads DARVTQTPRHKVTEMGQEVTMRCQPILGHNTVFWYRQTMMQGLELLAYFRNRAPLDDSGMPKDRFSAEMPDATLATLKIQPSEPRDSAVYFCASAPDTWSYGYTFGSGTRLTVV.

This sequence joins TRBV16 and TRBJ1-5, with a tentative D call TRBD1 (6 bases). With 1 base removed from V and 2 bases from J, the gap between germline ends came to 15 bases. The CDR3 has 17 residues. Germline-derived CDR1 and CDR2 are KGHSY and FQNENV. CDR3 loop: CASSQLGGGWGNQPQHF. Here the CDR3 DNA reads TGTGCCAGCAGCCAATTGGGAGGGGGATGGGGCAATCAGCCCCAGCATTTT.

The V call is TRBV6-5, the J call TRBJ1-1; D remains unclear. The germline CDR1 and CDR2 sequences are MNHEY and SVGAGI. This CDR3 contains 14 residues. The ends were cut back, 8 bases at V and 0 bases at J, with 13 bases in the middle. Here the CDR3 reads CASYLGSMNTEAFF. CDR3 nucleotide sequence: TGTGCCAGCTATCTGGGCAGTATGAACACTGAAGCTTTCTTT.

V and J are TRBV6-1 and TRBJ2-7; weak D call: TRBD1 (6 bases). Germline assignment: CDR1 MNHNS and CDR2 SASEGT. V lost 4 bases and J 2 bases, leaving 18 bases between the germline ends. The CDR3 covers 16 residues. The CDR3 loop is CASSARTASYPYEQYF. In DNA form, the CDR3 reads TGTGCCAGCAGTGCCAGGACAGCAAGCTACCCCTACGAGCAGTACTTC.

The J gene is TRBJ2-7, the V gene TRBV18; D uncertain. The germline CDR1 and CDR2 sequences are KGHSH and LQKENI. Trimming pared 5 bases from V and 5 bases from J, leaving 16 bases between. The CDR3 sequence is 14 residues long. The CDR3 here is CASSVIGFRDEQYF. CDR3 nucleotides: TGTGCCAGCTCAGTTATTGGGTTTCGGGACGAGCAGTACTTC.

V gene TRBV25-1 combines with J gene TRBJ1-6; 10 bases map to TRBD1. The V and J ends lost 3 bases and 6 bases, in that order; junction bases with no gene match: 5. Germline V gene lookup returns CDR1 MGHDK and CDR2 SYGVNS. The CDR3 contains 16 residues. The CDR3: CASSDSDRGTNSPLHF. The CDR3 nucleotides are TGTGCCAGCAGTGACTCGGACAGGGGGACTAATTCACCCCTCCACTTT.

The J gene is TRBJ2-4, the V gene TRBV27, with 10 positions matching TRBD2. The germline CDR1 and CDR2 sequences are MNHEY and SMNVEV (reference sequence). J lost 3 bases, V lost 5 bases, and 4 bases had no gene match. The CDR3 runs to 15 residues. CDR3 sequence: CASSQSGRDKNIQYF. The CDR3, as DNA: TGTGCCAGCAGTCAAAGCGGGAGGGACAAAAACATTCAGTACTTC.

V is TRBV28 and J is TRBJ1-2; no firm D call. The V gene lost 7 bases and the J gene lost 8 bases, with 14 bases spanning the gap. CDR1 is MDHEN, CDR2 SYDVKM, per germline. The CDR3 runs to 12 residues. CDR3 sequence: CASTYSGGGYTF. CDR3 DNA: TGTGCCAGCACCTACTCGGGCGGGGGCTACACCTTC.

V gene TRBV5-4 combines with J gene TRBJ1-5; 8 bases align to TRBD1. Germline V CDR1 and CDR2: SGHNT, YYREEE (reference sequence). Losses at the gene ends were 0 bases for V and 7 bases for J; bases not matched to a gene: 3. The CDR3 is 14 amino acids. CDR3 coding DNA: TGTGCCAGCAGCTTGGAGGGACAGGAACAGCCCCAGCATTTT. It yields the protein CASSLEGQEQPQHF.

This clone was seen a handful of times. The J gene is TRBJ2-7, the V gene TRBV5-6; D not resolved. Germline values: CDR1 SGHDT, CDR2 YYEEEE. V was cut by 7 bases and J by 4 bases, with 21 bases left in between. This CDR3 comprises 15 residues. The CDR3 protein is CASCYGPSRQYEQYF. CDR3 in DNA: TGTGCCAGCTGCTATGGTCCCTCCAGGCAATACGAGCAGTACTTC.

The CDR3 region has the DNA TGTGCCAGCAGCCTGGGTGGGACAGTCAACAATGAGCAGTTCTTC. Amino acid sequence: CASSLGGTVNNEQFF. The chain employs TRBV7-6 and TRBJ2-1; 7 bases are shared with TRBD1. The V and J ends lost 5 bases and 5 bases, in that order; junction bases with no gene match: 9. The CDR3 length is 15 residues. In germline, CDR1 is SGHVS, CDR2 FNYEAQ. Full variable domain (missing parts from reference TRBV7-6 and TRBJ2-1): GAGVSQSPRYKVTKRGQDVALRCDPISGHVSLYWYRQALGQGPEFLTYFNYEAQQDKSGLPNDRFSAERPEGSISTLTIQRTEQRDSAMYRCASSLGGTVNNEQFFGPGTRLTVL.

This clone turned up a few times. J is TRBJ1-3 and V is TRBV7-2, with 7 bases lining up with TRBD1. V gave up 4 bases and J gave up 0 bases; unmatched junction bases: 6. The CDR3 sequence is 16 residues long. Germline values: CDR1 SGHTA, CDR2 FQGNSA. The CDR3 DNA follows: TGTGCCAGCAGCTCGACAGGGTACACCTCTGGAAACACCATATATTTT. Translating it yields CASSSTGYTSGNTIYF.